A single TCR beta chain is shown here with its context. Its cognate antigen is unknown. The data belong to a study of T cell repertoires in cytomegalovirus infection. Study-level information: Public TCR beta signatures indicated both CMV infection and matching HLA type.

One entry per CDR3 protein results from TCRdb running MiXCR on the reads. The sample shows about 700,000 distinct CDR3 sequences, roughly 33% of them seen only once. Whole-study findings and limits: It was HLA-C-restricted CMV-specific TCR beta clonotypes that dominated the response ex vivo.

The sequencing used cultured PBMCs, collected from culture after CMV antigen stimulation. This sequence originates from a human donor in good health (CMV status not recorded). Some clones in this sample may be carry-over from other donors' samples.

Written as DNA, the CDR3 is TGTGCCAGCAGCTTGGACGCGGCGGGGGCCATCTACGAGCAGTACTTC. Translating gives CASSLDAAGAIYEQYF. The chain links TRBV7-2 to TRBJ2-7; TRBD2 is a possible D gene (7 bases). CDR1 is SGHTA, CDR2 FQGNSA, per germline. Trimming pared 3 bases from V and 3 bases from J, leaving 18 bases between. The length of the CDR3 is 16 residues.